This T cell receptor (beta chain) was sequenced in a study of OX40 agonist ivuxolimab in advanced cancers. V lost 0 bases and J lost 5, with 10 bases in between. The germline V gene has CDR1 SGHVS and CDR2 FNYEAQ. This CDR3 is 15 amino acids long. By sample share, this clone is medium-sized. The assay was immunoSEQ multiplex PCR, and TCRdb's table has in-frame clones only and misses some. The sample yields about 68,000 clones, 85% seen once. The receptor was derived from an adult with an advanced solid tumor such as melanoma, head and neck, liver or kidney cancer. The chain employs TRBV7-6 and TRBJ2-2; possibly TRBD2 for D (7 bases). The input for sequencing was CD4+ or CD8+ T cells sorted from blood, taken in a trial of the OX40 agonist ivuxolimab. CDR3 DNA: TGTGCCAGCAGCTTAGCCGGGGGGCAAACCGGGGAGCTGTTTTTT. This sequence encodes CASSLAGGQTGELFF.